The 11 T cell receptor beta chains reported below all come from one sample, sequenced in a study of blood T cells in healthy people across ages (dated by TCRdb to between 2014 and 2016). Libraries came from 5' RACE. TCRdb records Illumina HiSeq 2500 as the sequencer. A second PCR of roughly 6 to 12 cycles was run with a J-beta primer mix and a sample-barcoded 5' primer. The raw public data were reprocessed by TCRdb itself: fastp quality trimming at Q25, MiXCR clonotype calling, in-frame beta chains only. Identical CDR3 proteins give one entry, which carries the most common genes and DNA. The sample table contains 630,000 or so distinct CDR3 sequences; only one count was recorded for roughly 30% of them. The ten largest account for over 15% of the sample. Sequenced sample: blood. The receptors originated from a woman older than 75 in good health. Donor details come from another sample of the same person, matched by shared clones.

This chain uses TRBV20-1 with TRBJ1-6; unclear D gene. CDR3 length: 11 residues. V was shortened by 0 bases and J by 14 bases, with 8 bases between the two germline ends. Germline V gives CDR1 DFQATT, CDR2 SNEGSKA (reference sequence). The CDR3, as DNA: TGCAGTGCTAGAGAAAAAGGAACCCTCCACTTT. Translating gives CSAREKGTLHF.

There are many counts of this clonotype. V gene TRBV20-1 combines with J gene TRBJ2-1; D call uncertain. This CDR3 comprises 11 residues. V lost 3 bases, J lost 5 bases, and 5 bases lay in between. Germline V gene data show CDR1 as DFQATT and CDR2 as SNEGSKA (reference sequence). DNA of the CDR3: TGCAGTGCTAGCAATAACAATGAGCAGTTCTTC. Translation: CSASNNNEQFF.

This clonotype appeared once. A much larger clone is a single base away; this may be a read error. V and J are TRBV7-6 and TRBJ2-3; D is tentatively TRBD1 or TRBD2 (5 bases each). The V end was cut by 3 bases, the J end by 5 bases, with 21 bases between. The CDR3 covers 17 residues. Germline-derived CDR1 and CDR2 are SGHVS and FNYEAQ. Here the CDR3 reads CASSFGVWAGIGDTQYF. CDR3 sequence (DNA): TGTGCCAGCAGCTTCGGGGTCTGGGCAGGGATAGGAGATACGCAGTATTTT.

Concerning this clonotype itself: Germline and junction disagree at one end, which may indicate a read error. J is TRBJ2-7 and V is TRBV15; D uncertain. CDR1 is LNHNV and CDR2 is YYDKDF in the germline V gene (reference sequence). This CDR3 is built from 15 residues. This CDR3 is CATSRDLTDPYGQYF. The CDR3 DNA reads as TGTGCCACCAGCAGAGATTTGACGGACCCCTACGGGCAGTACTTC.

The chain employs TRBV7-9 and TRBJ2-5; TRBD1 is a possible D gene (6 bases). The J call may be in error: the DNA end matches TRBJ2-7 better. CDR3 length equals 14 residues. Germline V gene lookup returns CDR1 SEHNR and CDR2 FQNEAQ (reference sequence). The CDR3 region has the DNA TGTGCCAGCAGCCCCTCTACAGGGAAATCCGAGCAGTACTTC. Translated, it gives CASSPSTGKSEQYF.

As concerns this clonotype: One base away lies a much larger clone, so this may be a sequencing read error. The chain is built from TRBV18 and TRBJ2-7; 7 bases agree with TRBD1. Per the germline V gene, CDR1 is KGHSH and CDR2 is LQKENI. After removal of 4 bases from V and 6 bases from J, the junction contained 12 bases not matched to a gene. The CDR3 runs to 15 residues. The CDR3 spells CASSQGAGALSEQYF. In DNA, the CDR3 is TGTGCCAGCTCACAGGGGGCAGGGGCCCTGTCCGAGCAGTACTTC.

In this sample, this clonotype turned up many times. CDR3 protein: CASSSRVPSYEQYF. The CDR3, as DNA: TGCGCCAGCAGCTCAAGAGTTCCGTCCTACGAGCAGTACTTC. V is TRBV5-1 and J is TRBJ2-7; D is unresolved. V lost 3 bases and J 1 base, leaving 11 bases between the germline ends. Per the germline V gene, CDR1 is SGHRS and CDR2 is YFSETQ. CDR3 length equals 14 residues.

This clonotype was picked up a small number of times. This rearrangement joins TRBV14 to TRBJ2-6; the D gene could be TRBD1 or TRBD2 (6 bases each). The CDR3 contains 13 residues. Trimming left V 5 bases short and J 13 bases short, with 15 bases between. The germline CDR1 and CDR2 sequences are SGHDN and FVKESK. CDR3 bases: TGTGCCAGCAGCAACGTGGGGGGACAAGTCCTGACTTTC. As protein: CASSNVGGQVLTF.

The chain combines TRBV7-2 with TRBJ1-5, with 9 bases fitting TRBD1. Germline trimming cut 8 bases from V and 2 bases from J; bases unmatched to any gene: 10. This CDR3 comprises 16 residues. The germline V gene has CDR1 SGHTA and CDR2 FQGNSA. CDR3 sequence (DNA): TGTGCCAGCGGAAGAGGGGGACAGGGTGGCAATCAGCCCCAGCATTTT. Protein: CASGRGGQGGNQPQHF.

In its sample, this clonotype was seen a few times. The chain has TRBV20-1 and TRBJ2-1; D may be TRBD2 (6 bases). V was pared by 3 bases and J by 3 bases, with 18 bases between. This CDR3 is built from 16 residues. CDR1 and CDR2 from the germline V gene are DFQATT and SNEGSKA (reference sequence). The CDR3 here is CSASLLGGGDYNEQFF. As DNA, the CDR3 is TGCAGTGCTAGCCTTTTAGGCGGAGGGGACTACAATGAGCAGTTCTTC.

This clonotype appeared many times. The rearrangement links TRBV4-3 to TRBJ2-7; TRBD2 might be the D (6 bases). Germline assignment: CDR1 LGHNA and CDR2 YSLEER. Trimming cost V 1 base and J 3 bases, with 19 bases left between them. The CDR3 consists of 17 residues. CDR3 residues: CASSQGWVAKGGYEQYF. The CDR3 DNA follows: TGCGCCAGCAGCCAAGGCTGGGTTGCGAAGGGAGGCTACGAGCAGTACTTC.